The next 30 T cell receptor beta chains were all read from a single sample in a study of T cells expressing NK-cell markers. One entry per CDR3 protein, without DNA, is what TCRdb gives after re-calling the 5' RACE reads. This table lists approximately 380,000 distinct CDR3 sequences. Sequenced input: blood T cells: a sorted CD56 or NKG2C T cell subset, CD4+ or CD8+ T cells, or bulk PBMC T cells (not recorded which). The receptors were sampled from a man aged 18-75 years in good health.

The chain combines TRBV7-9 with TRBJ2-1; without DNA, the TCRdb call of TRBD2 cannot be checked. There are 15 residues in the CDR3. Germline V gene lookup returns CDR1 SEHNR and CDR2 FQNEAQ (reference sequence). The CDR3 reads CASSSGLSKAEGQFF. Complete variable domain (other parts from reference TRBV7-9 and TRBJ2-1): DTGVSQNPRHKITKRGQNVTFRCDPISEHNRLYWYRQTLGQGPEFLTYFQNEAQLEKSRLLSDRFSAERPKGSFSTLEIQRTEQGDSAMYLCASSSGLSKAEGQFFGPGTRLTVL.

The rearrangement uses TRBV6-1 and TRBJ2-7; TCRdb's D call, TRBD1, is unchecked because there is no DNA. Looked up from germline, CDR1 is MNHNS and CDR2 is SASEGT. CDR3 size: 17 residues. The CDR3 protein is CASRVDPGQASSYEQYF.

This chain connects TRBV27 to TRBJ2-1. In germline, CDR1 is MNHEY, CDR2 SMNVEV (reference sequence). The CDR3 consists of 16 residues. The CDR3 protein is CASSHRSQSSYNEQFF.

The CDR3 here is CATAVRGGAAAGELFF. The chain uses TRBV5-1 and TRBJ2-2; TCRdb reports TRBD2, a call that lacks DNA to check it against. From germline, CDR1 is SGHRS and CDR2 YFSETQ. This CDR3 spans 16 amino acids. The variable domain in full, completed from reference TRBV5-1 and TRBJ2-2, reads KAGVTQTPRYLIKTRGQQVTLSCSPISGHRSVSWYQQTPGQGLQFLFEYFSETQRNKGNFPGRFSGRQFSNSRSEMNVSTLELGDSALYLCATAVRGGAAAGELFFGEGSRLTVL.

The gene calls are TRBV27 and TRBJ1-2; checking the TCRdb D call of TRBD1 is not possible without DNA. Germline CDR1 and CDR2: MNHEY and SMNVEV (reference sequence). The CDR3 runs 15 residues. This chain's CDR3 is CASSPFYRERGGYTF.

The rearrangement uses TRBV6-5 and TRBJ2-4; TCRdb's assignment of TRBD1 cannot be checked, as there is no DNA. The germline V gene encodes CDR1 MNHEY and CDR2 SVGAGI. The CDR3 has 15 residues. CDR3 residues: CASRRQYLAKNIQYF.

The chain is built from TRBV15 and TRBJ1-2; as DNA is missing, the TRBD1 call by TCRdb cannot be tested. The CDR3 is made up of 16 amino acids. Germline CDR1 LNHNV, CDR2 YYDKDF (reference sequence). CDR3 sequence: CATSRNDREGNYGYTF.

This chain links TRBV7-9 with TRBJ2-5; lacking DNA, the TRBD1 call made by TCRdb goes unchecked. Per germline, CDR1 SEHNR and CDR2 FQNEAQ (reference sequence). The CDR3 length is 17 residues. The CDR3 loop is CASSPRGQGIRGETQYF.

Here the CDR3 reads CASSLRQGAFF. J is TRBJ1-1 and V is TRBV28; TCRdb's D gene call, TRBD1, goes unchecked for lack of DNA. The CDR3 is 11 residues long. Germline CDR1 reads MDHEN; CDR2 reads SYDVKM.

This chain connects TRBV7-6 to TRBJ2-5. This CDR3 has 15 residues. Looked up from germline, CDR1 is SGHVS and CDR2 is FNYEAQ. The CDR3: CASSLALSETARQYF.

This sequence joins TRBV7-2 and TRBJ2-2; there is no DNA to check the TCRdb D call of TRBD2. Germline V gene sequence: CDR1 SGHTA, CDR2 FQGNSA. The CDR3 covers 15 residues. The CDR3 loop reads CASSFTRQETGELFF. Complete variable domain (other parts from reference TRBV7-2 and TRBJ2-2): GAGVSQSPSNKVTEKGKDVELRCDPISGHTALYWYRQSLGQGLEFLIYFQGNSAPDKSGLPSDRFSAERTGGSVSTLTIQRTQQEDSAVYLCASSFTRQETGELFFGEGSRLTVL.

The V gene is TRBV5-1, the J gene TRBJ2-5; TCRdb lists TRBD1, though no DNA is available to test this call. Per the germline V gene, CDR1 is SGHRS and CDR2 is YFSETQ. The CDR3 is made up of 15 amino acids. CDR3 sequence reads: CASSLRQPYQETQYF.

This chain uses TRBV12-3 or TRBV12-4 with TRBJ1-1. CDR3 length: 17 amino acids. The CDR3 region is CASSRLKRVGMNTEAFF.

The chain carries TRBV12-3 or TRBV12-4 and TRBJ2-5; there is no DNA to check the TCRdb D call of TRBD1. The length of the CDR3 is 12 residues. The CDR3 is CASSPGGTTQYF.

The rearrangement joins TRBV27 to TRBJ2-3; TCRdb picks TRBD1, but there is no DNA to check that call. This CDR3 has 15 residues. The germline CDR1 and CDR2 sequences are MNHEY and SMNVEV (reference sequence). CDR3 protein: CASSFDRVVTDTQYF.

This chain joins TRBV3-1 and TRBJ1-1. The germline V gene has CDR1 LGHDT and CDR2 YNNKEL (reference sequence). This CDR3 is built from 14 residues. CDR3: CASSQGKAGPEAFF. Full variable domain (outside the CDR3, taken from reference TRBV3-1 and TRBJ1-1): DTAVSQTPKYLVTQMGNDKSIKCEQNLGHDTMYWYKQDSKKFLKIMFSYNNKELIINETVPNRFSPKSPDKAHLNLHINSLELGDSAVYFCASSQGKAGPEAFFGQGTRLTVV.

Here the CDR3 reads CASSLVLAGRHNEQFF. The chain has TRBV5-1 and TRBJ2-1; absent DNA, TCRdb's TRBD2 call cannot be checked. CDR1 and CDR2 from the germline V gene are SGHRS and YFSETQ. This CDR3 contains 16 residues.

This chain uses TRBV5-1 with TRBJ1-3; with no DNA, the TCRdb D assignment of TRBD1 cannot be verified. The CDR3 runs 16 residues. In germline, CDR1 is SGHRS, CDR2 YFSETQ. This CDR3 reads CASSLNPGDSGNTIYF.

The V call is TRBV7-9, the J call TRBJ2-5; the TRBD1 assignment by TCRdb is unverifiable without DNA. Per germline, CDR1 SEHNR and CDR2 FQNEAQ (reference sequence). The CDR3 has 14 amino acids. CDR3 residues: CASSLGGGGETQYF.

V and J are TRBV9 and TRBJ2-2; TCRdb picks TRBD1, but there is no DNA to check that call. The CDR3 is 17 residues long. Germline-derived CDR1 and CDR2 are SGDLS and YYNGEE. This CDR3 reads CASSVGPWGANTGELFF. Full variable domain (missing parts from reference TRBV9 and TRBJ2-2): DSGVTQTPKHLITATGQRVTLRCSPRSGDLSVYWYQQSLDQGLQFLIQYYNGEERAKGNILERFSAQQFPDLHSELNLSSLELGDSALYFCASSVGPWGANTGELFFGEGSRLTVL.

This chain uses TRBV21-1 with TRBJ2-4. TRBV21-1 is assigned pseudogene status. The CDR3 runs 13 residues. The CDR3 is CASSFVGLNIQYF.

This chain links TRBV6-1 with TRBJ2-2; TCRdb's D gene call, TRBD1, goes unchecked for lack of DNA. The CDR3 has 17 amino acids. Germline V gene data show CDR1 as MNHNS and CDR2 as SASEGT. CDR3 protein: CASRRTAGTKFTGELFF.

CDR3 protein: CASRTGVNEKLFF. V and J are TRBV5-1 and TRBJ1-4; the D gene TCRdb calls, TRBD1, cannot be checked with no DNA. This CDR3 spans 13 amino acids. Germline lookup yields CDR1 SGHRS and CDR2 YFSETQ. Variable domain in full (rest from reference TRBV5-1 and TRBJ1-4): KAGVTQTPRYLIKTRGQQVTLSCSPISGHRSVSWYQQTPGQGLQFLFEYFSETQRNKGNFPGRFSGRQFSNSRSEMNVSTLELGDSALYLCASRTGVNEKLFFGSGTQLSVL.

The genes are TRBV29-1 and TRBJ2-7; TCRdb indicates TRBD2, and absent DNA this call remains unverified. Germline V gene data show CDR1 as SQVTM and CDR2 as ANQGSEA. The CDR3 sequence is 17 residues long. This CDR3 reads CSVEDPSLARGGYEQYF.

CDR3 residues: CATSFVTDTQYF. The chain joins TRBV6-2 or TRBV6-3 to TRBJ2-3; as DNA is missing, the TRBD2 call by TCRdb cannot be tested. Germline CDR1 and CDR2: MNHEY and SVGEGT. CDR3 size: 12 residues.

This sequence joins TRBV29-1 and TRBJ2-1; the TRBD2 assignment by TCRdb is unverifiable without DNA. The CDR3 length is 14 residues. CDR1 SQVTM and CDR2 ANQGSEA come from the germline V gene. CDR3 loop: CSVRLQSPYNEQFF.

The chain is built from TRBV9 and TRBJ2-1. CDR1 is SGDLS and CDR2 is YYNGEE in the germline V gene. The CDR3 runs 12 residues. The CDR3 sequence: CASSGLHNEQFF. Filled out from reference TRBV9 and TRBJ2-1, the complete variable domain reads DSGVTQTPKHLITATGQRVTLRCSPRSGDLSVYWYQQSLDQGLQFLIQYYNGEERAKGNILERFSAQQFPDLHSELNLSSLELGDSALYFCASSGLHNEQFFGPGTRLTVL.

The CDR3 here is CASSLSSRTQIAYEQYF. The chain combines TRBV7-2 with TRBJ2-7; lacking DNA, the TRBD2 call made by TCRdb goes unchecked. Germline CDR1 SGHTA, CDR2 FQGNSA. The CDR3 totals 17 residues.

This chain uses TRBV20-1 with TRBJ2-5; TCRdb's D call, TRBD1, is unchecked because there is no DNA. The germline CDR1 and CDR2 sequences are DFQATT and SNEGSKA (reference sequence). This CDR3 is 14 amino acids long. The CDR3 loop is CSARKQGKGETQYF.

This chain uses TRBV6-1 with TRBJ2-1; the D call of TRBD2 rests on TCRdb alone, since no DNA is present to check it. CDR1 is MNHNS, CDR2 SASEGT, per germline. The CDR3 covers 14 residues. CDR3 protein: CASGLSGGWNEQFF.